This entry features one TCR beta chain sequence. No cognate antigen has been identified for it. The input lacks base qualities; no much larger clone sits a single base away. This sample is part of a study of blood T cell repertoires in COVID-19 (dated by TCRdb to 2020 to 2022). The study in broad terms: The collaborator samples originated in the United States, Italy and Spain and spanned the acute and convalescent phases of COVID-19. A freely available public database, intended as a resource for researchers studying the immune response to SARS-CoV-2, is where the repertoires were released. The material from the prospective study consisted of cDNA or gDNA derived from T cells, B-cell-depleted T cells, or PBMCs. Subjects who had been exposed to COVID-19, were actively infected with it, or had recovered from it provided the deeply sampled blood TCRbeta repertoires that made up the dataset. Samples were obtained from the ongoing ImmuneRACE study (first 160 participants) and from about 1,300 subjects provided by 6 global collaborators. Where HLA class I and class II types were available, the types were taken from metadata supplied by the sample provider, not from assay-based typing. Sample metadata almost always included a de-identified subject ID, COVID-19 status, age in years and sex. Broad study findings and their caveats: Clinical and demographic metadata were provided uncurated, with the amount varying by source and participant.

According to the germline V gene (reference sequence), CDR1 reads MNHEY and CDR2 reads SMNVEV. Trimming takes 7 bases from V and 6 bases from J, and the germline ends sit 19 bases apart. The cysteine opens and the phenylalanine closes a CDR3 of 14 amino acids. The kept DNA is CDR3 alone, 42 bases in frame from the first base. TCRbeta CDR3 regions were amplified from genomic DNA using the immunoSEQ Assay, a bias-controlled multiplex PCR. The source study handled its data this way. The number of nucleated cells in each sample was estimated by amplification of reference gene primers within the assay. Sequence reads were collapsed and filtered to measure the absolute abundance of every unique TCRbeta CDR3 rearrangement. Productive Simpson clonality was computed per sample as the square root of Simpson's diversity index over productive rearrangements. The clones in this table, taken by TCRdb from immuneACCESS, are in-frame only. Not every clone is retained; where verified, under half of the shortfall comes from an unresolved V gene, and the cause of the rest is unknown. The V and J calls and clone size were taken over from that table, and D and trimming were inferred from the DNA. Counted in this sample were about 45,000 clones; approximately 87% of them appeared once. 4.7% of the sample rests with the top ten.

Each collaborating institution followed its own protocols to collect whole blood in K2EDTA tubes. Collaborator samples were shipped for TCRbeta analysis as frozen whole blood, isolated PBMCs, or DNA extracted from either sample type. The sequenced sample consisted of peripheral blood. The clonotype originates from a human donor in a cohort sampled during active COVID-19. The chain joins TRBV27 to TRBJ2-7; the best D guess is TRBD1, with 7 bases matching. The nucleotides are TGTGCCAGCACGCTCAGGGGGATGGGGGGCGAGCAGTACTTC. This encodes CASTLRGMGGEQYF.